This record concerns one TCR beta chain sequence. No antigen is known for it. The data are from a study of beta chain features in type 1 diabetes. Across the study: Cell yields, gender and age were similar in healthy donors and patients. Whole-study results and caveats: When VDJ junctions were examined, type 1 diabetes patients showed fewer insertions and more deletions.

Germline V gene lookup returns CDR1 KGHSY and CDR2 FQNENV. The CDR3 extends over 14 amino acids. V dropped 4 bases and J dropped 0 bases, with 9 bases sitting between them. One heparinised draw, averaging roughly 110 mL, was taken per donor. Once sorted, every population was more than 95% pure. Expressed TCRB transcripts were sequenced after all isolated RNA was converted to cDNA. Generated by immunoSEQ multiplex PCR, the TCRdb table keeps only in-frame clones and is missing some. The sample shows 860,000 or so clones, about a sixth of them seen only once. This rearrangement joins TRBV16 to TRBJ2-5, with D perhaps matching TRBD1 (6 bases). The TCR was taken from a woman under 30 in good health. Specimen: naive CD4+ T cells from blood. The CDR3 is CASSPDRYQETQYF. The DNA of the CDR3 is TGTGCCAGCAGCCCAGACAGGTACCAAGAGACCCAGTACTTC.